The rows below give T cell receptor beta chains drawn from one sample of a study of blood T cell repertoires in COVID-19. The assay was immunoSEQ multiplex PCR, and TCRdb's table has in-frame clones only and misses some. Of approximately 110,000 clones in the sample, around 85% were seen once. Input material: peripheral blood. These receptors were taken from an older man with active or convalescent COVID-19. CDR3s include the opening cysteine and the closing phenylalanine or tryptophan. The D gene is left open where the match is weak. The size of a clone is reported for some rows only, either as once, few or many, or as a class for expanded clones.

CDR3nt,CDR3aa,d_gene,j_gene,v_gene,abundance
TGTGCCAGCAGGGCCGGGACAGGGATCTACAATGAGCAGTTCTTC,CASRAGTGIYNEQFF,TRBD1,TRBJ2-1,TRBV27,.
TGTGCCAGCAGTGAAACTAGCGGGGGGAGGGATGAGCAGTTCTTC,CASSETSGGRDEQFF,TRBD2,TRBJ2-1,TRBV2,.
TGTGCCAGCAGCCAGGACAGGGCGTACGAGCAGTACTTC,CASSQDRAYEQYF,TRBD1,TRBJ2-7,TRBV2,medium-sized
TGTGCCAGCAGAATGGGACTCTACGGCTACACCTTC,CASRMGLYGYTF,.,TRBJ1-2,TRBV28,.
TGTGCCAGCAGTGGGGGCCTCTCTGGAAACACCATATATTTT,CASSGGLSGNTIYF,.,TRBJ1-3,TRBV28,few
TGCGCCAGCAGCCAAGAACCCCTTGGGGGCCTCCTTAGCAATCAGCCCCAGCATTTT,CASSQEPLGGLLSNQPQHF,.,TRBJ1-5,TRBV4-1,.
TGTGCCAGCAGTCGGGGACTCTCTCCTTGGAATAATTCACCCCTCCACTTT,CASSRGLSPWNNSPLHF,.,TRBJ1-6,TRBV27,.
TGTGCCAGCAGCAGAAGTAGCAGCAGAGCAGACGAGCAGTACTTC,CASSRSSSRADEQYF,.,TRBJ2-7,TRBV3-1/TRBV3-2,.
TGCGCCAGCAGCTTGGAAGCGGGGGAGACCCAGTACTTC,CASSLEAGETQYF,TRBD2,TRBJ2-5,TRBV5-1,.
TGTGCCAGCAGTTTAGTCCCGGGACAGGGACGACGTGCTTTCTTT,CASSLVPGQGRRAFF,TRBD1,TRBJ1-1,TRBV28,.
TGTGCCTGGAGGGAGGGCGTAGAAACTGAAGCTTTCTTT,CAWREGVETEAFF,.,TRBJ1-1,TRBV30,.
TGCGCCAGCAGCCAAGGGGACAGTAGAGCCCTGTTTTTT,CASSQGDSRALFF,TRBD1,TRBJ1-4,TRBV4-1,once
TGTGCCAGCAGCCCCCCAGGGAATGAAAAACTGTTTTTT,CASSPPGNEKLFF,.,TRBJ1-4,TRBV7-2,.
TGTGCCAGCAGCTACCGGGACTTCTACGAGCAGTACTTC,CASSYRDFYEQYF,.,TRBJ2-7,TRBV3-1/TRBV3-2,.
TGTGCCAGCAGTTTATCAGGTTCTGGAAACACCATATATTTT,CASSLSGSGNTIYF,.,TRBJ1-3,TRBV28,.
TGTGCCAGCAGCGTATTACAGGAAACCGGGGAGCTGTTTTTT,CASSVLQETGELFF,.,TRBJ2-2,TRBV5-8,.
TGTGCCAGCAGTGAGCGAATCTCCTACGAGCAGTACTTC,CASSERISYEQYF,.,TRBJ2-7,TRBV2,.
TGTGCCAGCAGCCTCATAAGGGCAGGGTCCTACAATGAGCAGTTCTTC,CASSLIRAGSYNEQFF,.,TRBJ2-1,TRBV14,once
TGTGCCAGCAGTTTGCCCCAGGGGGGAGGGCCCCAGCATTTT,CASSLPQGGGPQHF,TRBD1,TRBJ1-5,TRBV28,few
TGTGCCACCAGCAGAGCGTTTACGGGACAGGGGGACCAGCCCCAGCATTTT,CATSRAFTGQGDQPQHF,TRBD1,TRBJ1-5,TRBV15,.
TGCGCCAGCAGCTTGCAGGGTTCCGGGGAGCTGTTTTTT,CASSLQGSGELFF,.,TRBJ2-2,TRBV5-1,.
TGTGCCAGCAGCGTAGCTCAAGGGACAGGGTCCTCACCCCTCCACTTT,CASSVAQGTGSSPLHF,TRBD1,TRBJ1-6,TRBV9,.